This TCR beta chain was observed in a study of identical twins. Whole-study results and caveats: In monozygotic twins, models underestimated the sharing of out-of-frame TCR alpha.

Template switching added a universal primer site, and cDNA bore unique molecular identifiers. TCRdb used MiXCR to reprocess the 5' RACE reads, holding one entry per CDR3 protein. The sample consists of approximately 500,000 distinct CDR3 sequences, roughly 15% of them appearing once. This CDR3 has 16 amino acids. J gave up 6 bases and V 0 bases, and 7 bases lay outside the gene matches. Note on this clonotype: Its antigen is still unknown.

These records were also assigned to another study, of yellow fever vaccine responses in identical twins.

The specimen sequenced was CD4+ T cells sorted from blood. The V call is TRBV12-3 or TRBV12-4, the J call TRBJ2-1, with 8 bases matching TRBD2. The sequence came from a woman under 30 in good health. This chain's CDR3 is CASSLADSGVSNEQFF. The DNA of the CDR3 is TGTGCCAGCAGTTTAGCTGATAGCGGGGTCAGCAATGAGCAGTTCTTC.